The 14 T cell receptor beta chains presented below share a single source sample, sequenced in a study of blood T cell repertoires in COVID-19. Sequencing used immunoSEQ multiplex PCR; TCRdb keeps in-frame clones, though not all of them. The profile shows about 210,000 clones, about nine tenths of them singletons. The specimen sequenced was PBMCs or T cells enriched from blood (not recorded which). The receptors were gathered from a man under 40 who had recovered from COVID-19.

The J gene is TRBJ2-7, the V gene TRBV27, with 9 nucleotides matching TRBD2. CDR3 length: 15 residues. V was clipped by 2 bases and J by 3 bases; unmatched bases: 5. The V gene's germline CDR1 is MNHEY and CDR2 SMNVEV (reference sequence). This CDR3 reads CASSLERGVVYEQYF. In DNA form, the CDR3 reads TGTGCCAGCAGTTTAGAGCGGGGGGTGGTCTACGAGCAGTACTTC.

On this clone itself: Other DNA sequences in this specimen translate into the identical CDR3. The chain carries TRBV11-3 and TRBJ2-7; 7 nucleotides match TRBD2. CDR1 and CDR2 from the germline V gene are SGHNT and YENEEA. CDR3 length equals 14 residues. The trim removed 1 base at V and 0 bases at J, leaving 0 bases unmatched. CDR3 loop: CASSLGGSSYEQYF. The CDR3 DNA reads TGTGCCAGCAGCTTAGGCGGGAGCTCCTACGAGCAGTACTTC. Drawing the rest from reference TRBV11-3 and TRBJ2-7, the complete variable domain is EAGVVQSPRYKIIEKKQPVAFWCNPISGHNTLYWYLQNLGQGPELLIRYENEEAVDDSQLPKDRFSAERLKGVDSTLKIQPAELGDSAVYLCASSLGGSSYEQYFGPGTRLTVT.

The rearrangement uses TRBV10-3 and TRBJ1-1, with 9 bases aligning to TRBD1. Losses at the gene ends were 7 bases for V and 1 base for J; bases not matched to a gene: 1. The CDR3 extends over 13 amino acids. Germline V gene data show CDR1 as ENHRY and CDR2 as SYGVKD. The CDR3 sequence: CAIKGQGNTEAFF. In DNA form, the CDR3 reads TGTGCCATCAAGGGACAGGGGAACACTGAAGCTTTCTTT.

This clone was seen a few times. This chain connects TRBV30 to TRBJ1-1; tentatively, D is TRBD1 (5 bases). Germline CDR1 and CDR2: GTSNPN and SVGIG (reference sequence). The length of the CDR3 is 14 residues. V lost 4 bases, J lost 0 bases, and 12 bases lay in between. The CDR3 loop is CAWTGQGLNTEAFF. The DNA for the CDR3 is TGTGCCTGGACTGGGCAGGGCCTGAACACTGAAGCTTTCTTT. Based on the CDR3 plus reference TRBV30 and TRBJ1-1, the full variable domain is SQTIHQWPATLVQPVGSPLSLECTVEGTSNPNLYWYRQAAGRGLQLLFYSVGIGQISSEVPQNLSASRPQDRQFILSSKKLLLSDSGFYLCAWTGQGLNTEAFFGQGTRLTVV.

V gene TRBV7-8 combines with J gene TRBJ2-6; 7 bases line up with TRBD2. CDR1 SGHVS and CDR2 FQNEAQ come from the germline V gene. The CDR3 loop spans 17 amino acids. Unmatched junction bases numbered 3, after V lost 1 base and J lost 0 bases. This chain's CDR3 is CASSLGEGYSGANVLTF. As DNA, the CDR3 is TGTGCCAGCAGCTTAGGGGAGGGCTACTCTGGGGCCAACGTCCTGACTTTC.

The chain links TRBV3-1 (or the pseudogene TRBV3-2) to TRBJ2-7, with 8 bases identical to TRBD2. Germline assignment: CDR1 LGHDT and CDR2 YNNKEL (reference sequence). The CDR3 length is 13 residues. V lost 2 bases to trimming and J lost 6 bases; unmatched junction nucleotides: 3. CDR3 residues: CASSQLAGPEQYF. The CDR3 nucleotides are TGTGCCAGCAGCCAACTAGCGGGTCCCGAGCAGTACTTC.

The chain's CDR3 is CASSGLAGEETQYF. The CDR3 DNA reads TGTGCCAGCAGTGGACTAGCGGGAGAAGAGACCCAGTACTTC. J is TRBJ2-5 and V is TRBV2; TRBD2 aligns across 12 bases. This CDR3 is 14 amino acids long. The germline gives CDR1 SNHLY, CDR2 FYNNEI. Trimming took 4 bases from V and 3 from J; bases not matched to a gene: 0.

V usage is TRBV4-3 and J usage is TRBJ2-6, with D perhaps matching TRBD2 (5 bases). This CDR3 spans 17 amino acids. From germline, CDR1 is LGHNA and CDR2 YSLEER. Trimming cost V 0 bases and J 1 base, with 10 bases left between them. The CDR3 protein is CASSQDPGKSGANVLTF. CDR3 in DNA: TGCGCCAGCAGCCAAGACCCGGGGAAATCTGGGGCCAACGTCCTGACTTTC.

The chain employs TRBV28 and TRBJ1-2; D remains unclear. Deletions cut 8 bases from V and 1 base from J, with 17 bases between. The CDR3 is made up of 15 amino acids. From germline, CDR1 is MDHEN and CDR2 SYDVKM. CDR3: CASSLGGRVNYGYTF. The CDR3 DNA reads as TGTGCCAGCTCCCTCGGCGGGCGAGTTAACTATGGCTACACCTTC.

The V gene is TRBV6-2 or TRBV6-3, the J gene TRBJ1-6, with D possibly being TRBD1 (5 bases). Per the germline V gene, CDR1 is MNHEY and CDR2 is SVGEGT. V was trimmed by 5 bases and J by 10 bases, leaving 9 bases between them. CDR3 length: 12 amino acids. The chain's CDR3 is CASSPGLSPLHF. The CDR3 DNA is TGTGCCAGCAGTCCAGGGTTATCACCCCTCCACTTT.

The chain joins TRBV28 to TRBJ2-7; tentatively, D is TRBD1 (5 bases). Germline V gene sequence: CDR1 MDHEN, CDR2 SYDVKM. Trimming took 6 bases from V and 5 from J, leaving 20 bases between them. CDR3 length: 15 residues. This CDR3 reads CASSPGHFKADEQYF. The DNA for the CDR3 is TGTGCCAGCAGCCCTGGACACTTTAAGGCGGACGAGCAGTACTTC.

This clone was observed once. The rearrangement joins TRBV18 to TRBJ2-6; the match to TRBD1 covers 7 bases. After removal of 0 bases from V and 0 bases from J, the junction contained 2 bases not matched to a gene. The CDR3 spans 17 residues. CDR1 and CDR2 from the germline V gene are KGHSH and LQKENI. The CDR3 spells CASSPPTGFSGANVLTF. DNA for the CDR3: TGTGCCAGCTCACCACCGACAGGGTTCTCTGGGGCCAACGTCCTGACTTTC.

This chain uses TRBV19 with TRBJ2-2; 7 bases fit TRBD1. J gave up 6 bases and V 5 bases, and 9 bases lay outside the gene matches. Germline CDR1 and CDR2: LNHDA and SQIVND (reference sequence). CDR3 length: 15 amino acids. In DNA form, the CDR3 reads TGTGCCAGTAGTTCACAGGGGTTAAGGGCCGGGGAGCTGTTTTTT. This encodes CASSSQGLRAGELFF. Full variable domain (remainder filled in from reference TRBV19 and TRBJ2-2): DGGITQSPKYLFRKEGQNVTLSCEQNLNHDAMYWYRQDPGQGLRLIYYSQIVNDFQKGDIAEGYSVSREKKESFPLTVTSAQKNPTAFYLCASSSQGLRAGELFFGEGSRLTVL.

V is TRBV12-5 and J is TRBJ2-1; TRBD1 matches at 9 bases. CDR3 length: 14 amino acids. The germline V gene encodes CDR1 LGHNT and CDR2 FRNRAP. V dropped 3 bases and J dropped 8; count of bases not matched to a gene: 5. The CDR3 DNA reads as TGTGCTAGTGGTTTAGGGACAGGGTGGTATGAGCAGTTCTTC. Its protein product is CASGLGTGWYEQFF.